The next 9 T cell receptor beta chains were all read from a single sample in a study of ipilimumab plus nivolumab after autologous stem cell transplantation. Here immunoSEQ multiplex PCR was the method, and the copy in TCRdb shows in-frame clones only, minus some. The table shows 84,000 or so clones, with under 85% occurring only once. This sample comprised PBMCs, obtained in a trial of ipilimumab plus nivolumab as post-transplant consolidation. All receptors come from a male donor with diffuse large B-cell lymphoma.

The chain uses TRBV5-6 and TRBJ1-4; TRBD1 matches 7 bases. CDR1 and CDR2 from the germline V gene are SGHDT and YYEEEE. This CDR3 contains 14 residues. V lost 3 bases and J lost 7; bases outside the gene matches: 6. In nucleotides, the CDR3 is TGTGCCAGCAGCTCACAGGGGAGTGGTGAAAAACTGTTTTTT. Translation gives CASSSQGSGEKLFF. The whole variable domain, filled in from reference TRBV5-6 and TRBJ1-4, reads DAGVTQSPTHLIKTRGQQVTLRCSPKSGHDTVSWYQQALGQGPQFIFQYYEEEERQRGNFPDRFSGHQFPNYSSELNVNALLLGDSALYLCASSSQGSGEKLFFGSGTQLSVL.

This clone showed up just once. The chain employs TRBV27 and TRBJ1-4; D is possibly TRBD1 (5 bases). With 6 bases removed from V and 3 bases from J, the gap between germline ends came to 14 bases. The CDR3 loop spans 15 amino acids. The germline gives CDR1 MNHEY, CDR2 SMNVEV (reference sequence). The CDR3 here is CASSPLGGSNEKLFF. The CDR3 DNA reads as TGTGCCAGCAGCCCTTTGGGGGGATCTAATGAAAAACTGTTTTTT.

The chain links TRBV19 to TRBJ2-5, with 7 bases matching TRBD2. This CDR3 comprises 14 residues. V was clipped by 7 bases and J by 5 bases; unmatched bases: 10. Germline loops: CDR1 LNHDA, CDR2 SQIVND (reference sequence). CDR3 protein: CASNFGGGPETQYF. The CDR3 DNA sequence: TGTGCCAGTAATTTCGGCGGGGGTCCGGAGACCCAGTACTTC.

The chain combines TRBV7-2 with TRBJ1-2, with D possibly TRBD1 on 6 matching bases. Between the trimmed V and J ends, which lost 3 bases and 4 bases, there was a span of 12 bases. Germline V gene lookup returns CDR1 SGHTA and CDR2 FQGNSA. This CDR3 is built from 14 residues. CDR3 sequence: CASSFWGASYGYTF. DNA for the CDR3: TGTGCCAGCAGCTTCTGGGGGGCTTCCTATGGCTACACCTTC.

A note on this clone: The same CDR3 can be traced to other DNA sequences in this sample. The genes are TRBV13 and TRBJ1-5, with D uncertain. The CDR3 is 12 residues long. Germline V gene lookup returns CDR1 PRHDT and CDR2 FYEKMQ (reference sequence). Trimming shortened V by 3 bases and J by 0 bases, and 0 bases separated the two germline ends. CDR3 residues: CASSFSNQPQHF. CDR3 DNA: TGTGCCAGCAGCTTTAGCAATCAGCCCCAGCATTTT.

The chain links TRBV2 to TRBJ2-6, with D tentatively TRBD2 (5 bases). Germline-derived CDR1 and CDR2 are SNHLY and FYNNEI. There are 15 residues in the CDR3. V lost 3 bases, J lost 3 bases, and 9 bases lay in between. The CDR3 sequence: CASSELGSGANVLTF. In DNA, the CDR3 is TGTGCCAGCAGTGAGTTGGGGAGTGGGGCCAACGTCCTGACTTTC.

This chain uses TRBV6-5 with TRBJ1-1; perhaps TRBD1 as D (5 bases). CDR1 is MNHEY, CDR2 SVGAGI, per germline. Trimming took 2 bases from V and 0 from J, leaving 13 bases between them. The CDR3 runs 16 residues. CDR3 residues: CASSYVTATMNTEAFF. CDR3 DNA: TGTGCCAGCAGTTACGTGACAGCCACCATGAACACTGAAGCTTTCTTT.

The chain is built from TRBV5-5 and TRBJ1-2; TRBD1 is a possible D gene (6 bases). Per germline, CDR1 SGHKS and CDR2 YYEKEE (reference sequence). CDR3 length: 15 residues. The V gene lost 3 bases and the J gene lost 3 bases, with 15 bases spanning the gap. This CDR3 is CASSWRDTGYYGYTF. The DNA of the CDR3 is TGTGCCAGCAGCTGGAGGGACACGGGTTACTATGGCTACACCTTC.

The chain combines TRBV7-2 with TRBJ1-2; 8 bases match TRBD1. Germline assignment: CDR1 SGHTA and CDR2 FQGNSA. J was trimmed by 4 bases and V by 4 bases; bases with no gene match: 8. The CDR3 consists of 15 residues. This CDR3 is CASSSAGGFGYGYTF. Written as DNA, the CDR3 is TGTGCCAGCAGCTCCGCAGGGGGCTTCGGCTATGGCTACACCTTC. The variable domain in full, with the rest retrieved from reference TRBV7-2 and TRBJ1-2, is GAGVSQSPSNKVTEKGKDVELRCDPISGHTALYWYRQSLGQGLEFLIYFQGNSAPDKSGLPSDRFSAERTGGSVSTLTIQRTQQEDSAVYLCASSSAGGFGYGYTFGSGTRLTVV.